A single sample is the source of the 7 T cell receptor beta chains below, sequenced in a study of shared clonotypes between healthy human individuals. TCRdb's table, derived via immunoSEQ multiplex PCR, lists solely in-frame clones and lacks some. The sample lists 2 million to 2.5 million clones, about nine tenths occurring once. Material: naive CD4+ T cells from PBMCs. The sample's subset: CD45RA+ positively selected. The origin of the receptors is a man aged 18 to 29 in good health. Some clones in this sample may be carry-over from other donors' samples.

This clone occurred a few times. The rearrangement joins TRBV9 to TRBJ1-3, with D perhaps matching TRBD1 (5 bases). Germline V gene sequence: CDR1 SGDLS, CDR2 YYNGEE. The V and J ends lost 3 bases and 4 bases respectively, with 14 bases between them. CDR3 length: 15 residues. DNA of the CDR3: TGTGCCAGCAGCGCCTCCGGGACCCTGGGAAACACCATATATTTT. Translation gives CASSASGTLGNTIYF. The full variable domain, its missing parts supplied by reference TRBV9 and TRBJ1-3, is DSGVTQTPKHLITATGQRVTLRCSPRSGDLSVYWYQQSLDQGLQFLIQYYNGEERAKGNILERFSAQQFPDLHSELNLSSLELGDSALYFCASSASGTLGNTIYFGEGSWLTVV.

The chain uses TRBV7-6 and TRBJ2-7, with D perhaps matching TRBD2 (5 bases). The CDR3 totals 15 residues. V lost 1 base to trimming and J lost 0 bases, with 10 bases between them. Germline CDR1 is SGHVS and CDR2 is FNYEAQ. The chain's CDR3 is CASSLVKGDSYEQYF. CDR3 nucleotides: TGTGCCAGCAGCTTAGTGAAGGGAGACTCCTACGAGCAGTACTTC.

The chain has TRBV19 and TRBJ2-5; a possible D gene is TRBD1 (6 bases). The last part of the DNA fits TRBJ2-7 better; the J call may be wrong. The CDR3 loop spans 15 amino acids. Germline lookup yields CDR1 LNHDA and CDR2 SQIVND (reference sequence). The DNA for the CDR3 is TGTGCCAGTAGTATAGTAGGGCGGACAGCCGACGAGCAGTACTTC. It codes for CASSIVGRTADEQYF.

This chain links TRBV20-1 with TRBJ2-1; TRBD2 aligns across 7 bases. Germline V CDR1 and CDR2: DFQATT, SNEGSKA (reference sequence). CDR3 length equals 11 residues. This chain's CDR3 is CSGLGYNEQFF. The CDR3, as DNA: TGCAGCGGACTAGGCTACAATGAGCAGTTCTTC.

The chain couples TRBV7-2 to TRBJ2-3, with D hard to call. V was trimmed by 1 base and J by 4 bases, leaving 9 bases between them. The CDR3 totals 14 residues. CDR1 and CDR2 (germline): SGHTA, FQGNSA. Written as DNA, the CDR3 is TGTGCCAGCAGCTTAGATTTTGGTTCAGATACGCAGTATTTT. This codes for CASSLDFGSDTQYF.

The chain is built from TRBV27 and TRBJ2-2; D possibly uses TRBD1 or TRBD2 (5 bases each). The CDR3 loop spans 14 amino acids. V lost 7 bases, J lost 1 base, and 10 bases lay in between. The germline V gene has CDR1 MNHEY and CDR2 SMNVEV (reference sequence). The CDR3 region is CASNEGWNTGELFF. The CDR3, as DNA: TGTGCCAGCAATGAGGGGTGGAACACCGGGGAGCTGTTTTTT.

There are a few counts of this clone. Additional DNA sequences in this sample encode the identical CDR3. The chain carries TRBV7-9 and TRBJ1-2; D not certain. CDR3 length equals 12 residues. Looked up from germline, CDR1 is SEHNR and CDR2 is FQNEAQ (reference sequence). The ends were cut back, 1 base at V and 4 bases at J, with 4 bases in the middle. Here the CDR3 DNA reads TGTGCCAGCAGCTTAGACGGCTATGGCTACACCTTC. Translating gives CASSLDGYGYTF.